This is a list of T cell receptor beta chains from one sample in a study of blood T cell repertoires in COVID-19. Measured with immunoSEQ multiplex PCR; TCRdb has only the in-frame clones, and not every one. The sample shows roughly 100,000 clones, roughly 86% of them seen only once. Sequencing input: peripheral blood. Every receptor here comes from a woman in her 30s with acute or convalescent COVID-19. The CDR3 runs from the conserved cysteine through the conserved F or W. The D gene is left open where the match is weak. Rows may omit the clone size; those that give it use once, few, many or a size class.

clone size	D gene	V gene	J gene	CDR3 DNA	CDR3 protein
NA	NA	TRBV2	TRBJ2-7	TGTGCCAGCAGCCTTCCGGAAGGCGGACTATACGAGCAGTACTTC	CASSLPEGGLYEQYF
NA	NA	TRBV9	TRBJ2-7	TGTGCCAGCAGCGTAGAAGCGGACTACTACGAGCAGTACTTC	CASSVEADYYEQYF
NA	NA	TRBV7-9	TRBJ1-1	TGTGCCAGCAGCTCTACCCGTGAGGGTAAGAACACTGAAGCTTTCTTT	CASSSTREGKNTEAFF
NA	NA	TRBV6-4	TRBJ2-1	TGTGCCGGCCCTGGGACTCAGCAGTTCTTC	CAGPGTQQFF
NA	NA	TRBV5-1	TRBJ2-1	TGCGCCAGCAGCTGGGGGGTAGGCGAGCAGTTCTTC	CASSWGVGEQFF
NA	NA	TRBV27	TRBJ1-5	TGTGCCACCTCGCGGGGGGCGAGCAATCAGCCCCAGCATTTT	CATSRGASNQPQHF
NA	TRBD1	TRBV2	TRBJ1-2	TGTGCCAGCAGTGCACAGGGGGCAAGGGGCTACACCTTC	CASSAQGARGYTF
NA	NA	TRBV19	TRBJ1-5	TGTGCCAGTAGTATGGGGCAGCTCAATCAGCCCCAGCATTTT	CASSMGQLNQPQHF
NA	NA	TRBV7-9	TRBJ1-2	TGTGCCAGCAGCATTGGGGCTGCGAATAACTATGGCTACACCTTC	CASSIGAANNYGYTF
NA	NA	TRBV5-1	TRBJ2-1	TGCGCCAGCAGCTTGGCGGACAATGAGCAGTTCTTC	CASSLADNEQFF
NA	TRBD1	TRBV5-1	TRBJ1-2	TGCGCCAGCAGCGACGAGACAGGGGCGAACTATGGCTACACCTTC	CASSDETGANYGYTF
NA	NA	TRBV29-1	TRBJ1-2	TGCAGCGTGGCACAGGCGGTGCTTGGGGGCTACACCTTC	CSVAQAVLGGYTF
once	TRBD1	TRBV18	TRBJ1-1	TGTGCCAGCTCACCACCGAACAGGGGATTTGAAGCTTTCTTT	CASSPPNRGFEAFF
NA	NA	TRBV5-6	TRBJ2-3	TGTGCCAGCAGCTTGTCTGGCTGGATCGAGGGAGATACGCAGTATTTT	CASSLSGWIEGDTQYF
NA	TRBD1	TRBV7-6	TRBJ1-1	TGTGCCAGCAGCTTAACAGGGGCGAACACTGAAGCTTTCTTT	CASSLTGANTEAFF
once	TRBD1	TRBV10-1	TRBJ2-1	TGCGCCAGCAGTGGGACAGGGTGGGGTGAGCAGTTCTTC	CASSGTGWGEQFF
NA	TRBD2	TRBV19	TRBJ2-5	TGTGCCAGTACCTACGGGACTAGCGGGGGGGAAGAGACCCAGTACTTC	CASTYGTSGGEETQYF
NA	NA	TRBV5-6	TRBJ1-6	TGTGCCAGCAGCTTGGAAGGCAGGGTAGGATCACCCCTCCACTTT	CASSLEGRVGSPLHF
NA	TRBD2	TRBV5-6	TRBJ2-3	TGTGCCAGCAGCACTGGACTAGCGAACGCAGATACGCAGTATTTT	CASSTGLANADTQYF
once	NA	TRBV4-1	TRBJ2-7	TGCGCCAGCAGCCAGAGGGGGGGAAACACCTACGAGCAGTACTTC	CASSQRGGNTYEQYF
NA	NA	TRBV2	TRBJ1-1	TGTGCCAGCAGTCCTGGACATGCCACTGAAGCTTTCTTT	CASSPGHATEAFF
NA	NA	TRBV28	TRBJ2-3	TGTGCCAGCAGCCCACGGGGTACGCAGTATTTT	CASSPRGTQYF
many	TRBD1	TRBV25-1	TRBJ1-6	TGTGCCAGCAGGGATGACAGGGGGCACAATTCACCCCTCCACTTT	CASRDDRGHNSPLHF
NA	NA	TRBV15	TRBJ1-4	TGTGCCACCAGCAGAGAGATGCAGGGAACTAATGAAAAACTGTTTTTT	CATSREMQGTNEKLFF
NA	TRBD1	TRBV3-1/TRBV3-2	TRBJ1-6	TGTGCCAGCAGCCGGACAGGGTTTAGTTCACCCCTCCACTTT	CASSRTGFSSPLHF
few	TRBD2	TRBV19	TRBJ2-1	TGTGCCAGTAGTATCGGGACTAGCGGGGGGAGTAGAAATGAGCAGTTCTTC	CASSIGTSGGSRNEQFF
NA	NA	TRBV7-3	TRBJ1-6	TGTGCCAGCAGCTTAGGGAGGGAATCACCCCTCCACTTT	CASSLGRESPLHF
NA	NA	TRBV3-1/TRBV3-2	TRBJ1-1	TGTGCCAGCAGCACCACAGGGCTGGCTTTCTTT	CASSTTGLAFF
NA	NA	TRBV4-1	TRBJ1-4	TGCGCCAGCAGCCGCCTTGACAAGGCAACTAATGAAAAACTGTTTTTT	CASSRLDKATNEKLFF
NA	NA	TRBV12-3/TRBV12-4	TRBJ1-2	TGTGCCAGCAGTTTCTTAGGAGGCTATGGCTACACCTTC	CASSFLGGYGYTF
once	NA	TRBV7-6	TRBJ1-2	TGTGCCAGCAGCTTAGTTCCGGGTCCCTATGGCTACACCTTC	CASSLVPGPYGYTF
NA	TRBD1	TRBV2	TRBJ1-1	TGTGCCAGCAGTTGGGGACAGGGGAGTCGGACTGAAGCTTTCTTT	CASSWGQGSRTEAFF
NA	TRBD2	TRBV3-1/TRBV3-2	TRBJ2-1	TGTGCCAGCAGCCAAGTTCCCGGACTAGCGGGGGGAAATGAGCAGTTCTTC	CASSQVPGLAGGNEQFF
NA	NA	TRBV7-3	TRBJ2-7	TGTGCCAGCAGCTCCAGAAGTGGCAGAGAGCAGTACTTC	CASSSRSGREQYF
NA	NA	TRBV3-1/TRBV3-2	TRBJ1-3	TGTGCCAGCAGCCTACTAGCCTCAGGCGACTCTGGAAACACCATATATTTT	CASSLLASGDSGNTIYF
NA	NA	TRBV19	TRBJ1-2	TGTGCCAGTAGTAATCTCTATGGCTACACCTTC	CASSNLYGYTF
NA	TRBD1	TRBV19	TRBJ1-1	TGTGCCAGTATCCCCGGACAGGGGCACGGGAACACTGAAGCTTTCTTT	CASIPGQGHGNTEAFF
NA	TRBD1	TRBV28	TRBJ1-2	TGTGCCAGCAGTCCAGAGCGGTCGACAGGGACGTCCAGCGAGGGCTACACCTTC	CASSPERSTGTSSEGYTF
NA	NA	TRBV18	TRBJ1-5	TGTGCCAGCTCACTGGGAGGGGGGGCTAGCAATCAGCCCCAGCATTTT	CASSLGGGASNQPQHF
NA	TRBD1	TRBV5-1	TRBJ1-6	TGCGCCAGCAGCCCGCACCTTTCCGGGACAGGCATACTCGCCGGTTCACCCCTCCACTTT	CASSPHLSGTGILAGSPLHF
once	TRBD2	TRBV9	TRBJ2-1	TGTGCCAGCAGCTGGGGGGGTAGCTCCTACAATGAGCAGTTCTTC	CASSWGGSSYNEQFF
NA	NA	TRBV12-3/TRBV12-4	TRBJ2-7	TGTGCCAGCAGTTTCAAGGGGGTCTACGAGCAGTACTTC	CASSFKGVYEQYF
NA	TRBD2	TRBV14	TRBJ2-3	TGTGCCAGCAGCCTCGGACTAGCGTACCGCACAGATACGCAGTATTTT	CASSLGLAYRTDTQYF
NA	NA	TRBV5-6	TRBJ2-7	TGTGCCAGCAGCTTGGGGGCAGGTCCCTACGAGCAGTACTTC	CASSLGAGPYEQYF
NA	TRBD2	TRBV5-6	TRBJ2-7	TGTGCCAGCAGCTCCGGCGGGGGGGGCGCAATCTACGAGCAGTACTTC	CASSSGGGGAIYEQYF
few	TRBD1	TRBV11-2	TRBJ1-2	TGTGCCAGCAGCTTAGTGGGGACAGGACCTAACTATGGCTACACCTTC	CASSLVGTGPNYGYTF
NA	TRBD2	TRBV28	TRBJ2-7	TGTGCCAGCAGTATTGGGACTAGCGGGGCCCCCAAGCAGTACTTC	CASSIGTSGAPKQYF
NA	TRBD1	TRBV3-1/TRBV3-2	TRBJ1-3	TGTGCCAGCAAGGGGACAGGGAGTGGAAACACCATATATTTT	CASKGTGSGNTIYF
NA	TRBD1	TRBV3-1/TRBV3-2	TRBJ1-2	TGTGCCAGCAGCCCGTTCTTACAGGGGAGGGGCTACACCTTC	CASSPFLQGRGYTF
NA	NA	TRBV28	TRBJ2-3	TGTGCCAGCCACAACGGGGAAGACACAGATACGCAGTATTTT	CASHNGEDTDTQYF
few	TRBD1	TRBV14	TRBJ1-2	TGTGCCAGCAGTTTATTCCAGGGGGCGCCGGATGGCTACACCTTC	CASSLFQGAPDGYTF
NA	NA	TRBV27	TRBJ1-1	TGTGCCAGCAGTTCAGCCCGGGTGGAGGGTGGGCAGGGAGCTTTCTTT	CASSSARVEGGQGAFF
NA	TRBD1	TRBV5-1	TRBJ2-4	TGCGCCAGCCAGACAGGGAGTAGGGACATTCAGTACTTC	CASQTGSRDIQYF
once	NA	TRBV7-9	TRBJ2-2	TGTGCCAGCAGCTTACGGGGGAACACCGGGGAGCTGTTTTTT	CASSLRGNTGELFF
NA	NA	TRBV7-9	TRBJ1-2	TGTGCCAGCAGCTTTGAGGTTGGCTACACCTTC	CASSFEVGYTF
NA	TRBD1	TRBV30	TRBJ2-2	TGTGCCTGCAGGGACAGGGACACGAACACCGGGGAGCTGTTTTTT	CACRDRDTNTGELFF
NA	NA	TRBV29-1	TRBJ1-2	TGCAGCGTTGAGAGGTCACAGGGAAAGGGCTACACCTTC	CSVERSQGKGYTF
NA	TRBD1	TRBV9	TRBJ1-3	TGTGCCAGCAGCGACCTAGACAGGGGGCTTGGAAACACCATATATTTT	CASSDLDRGLGNTIYF
NA	TRBD1	TRBV7-2	TRBJ1-1	TGTGCCAGCAGCTTAGGACAGGGGATCACTGAAGCTTTCTTT	CASSLGQGITEAFF
NA	TRBD2	TRBV4-1	TRBJ2-2	TGCGCCAGCAGCCGAACTAGCGGGGGGGCGGACACCGGGGAGCTGTTTTTT	CASSRTSGGADTGELFF